The 4 T cell receptor beta chains reported below all come from one sample, sequenced in a study of blood T cell repertoires in COVID-19. Measured with immunoSEQ multiplex PCR; TCRdb has only the in-frame clones, and not every one. Here the sample spans some 370,000 clones, roughly 89% being singletons. The specimen was peripheral blood. The receptors derive from a man younger than 30 with active or convalescent COVID-19.

V gene TRBV28 combines with J gene TRBJ1-1; 8 bases match TRBD1. The CDR3 consists of 13 residues. The V segment lost 6 bases and the J segment 4 bases; nucleotides outside the gene matches: 4. Per germline, CDR1 MDHEN and CDR2 SYDVKM. The DNA for the CDR3 is TGTGCCAGCAGCTACAGGGGGGCCACTGAAGCTTTCTTT. This encodes CASSYRGATEAFF.

The chain joins TRBV5-5 to TRBJ2-1; no clear D gene. The germline CDR1 and CDR2 sequences are SGHKS and YYEKEE (reference sequence). V gave up 5 bases and J gave up 8 bases, with 14 bases separating them. The CDR3 loop spans 13 amino acids. The CDR3 loop reads CASSSNSADEQFF. The CDR3 DNA sequence: TGTGCCAGCAGTTCTAACTCGGCGGATGAGCAGTTCTTC.

The J gene is TRBJ2-3, the V gene TRBV7-2; 9 bases agree with TRBD2. The germline V gene has CDR1 SGHTA and CDR2 FQGNSA. The CDR3 is made up of 16 amino acids. With V trimmed by 2 bases and J by 0 bases, 3 bases remained unmatched. Written as DNA, the CDR3 is TGTGCCAGCAGCTTACAGGCGGGAGGGAGCACAGATACGCAGTATTTT. Encoded protein: CASSLQAGGSTDTQYF.

The rearrangement joins TRBV24-1 to TRBJ2-3; a weak D match, TRBD1 (5 bases). V was shortened by 2 bases and J by 5 bases, with 16 bases between the two germline ends. The CDR3 is made up of 16 amino acids. The germline V gene encodes CDR1 KGHDR and CDR2 SFDVKD. CDR3 DNA sequence: TGTGCCACCAGTGATTCGAACGTTAGGGGTAGAGATACGCAGTATTTT. Residues: CATSDSNVRGRDTQYF.